Shown below are 2 T cell receptor beta chains from a single sample sequenced in a study of technical replicates of blood from several donors. Data came from immunoSEQ multiplex PCR; TCRdb stores just in-frame clones and leaves some out. The sample lists 90,000 or so clones, 95% occurring once. The sequencing input was T cells isolated from PBMCs. Every receptor here comes from a human donor in good health.

The CDR3 DNA reads TGCAGCGTTGAAGGTGGGACAAAAAACTCCTACGAGCAGTACTTC. Protein product: CSVEGGTKNSYEQYF. The V and J genes are TRBV29-1 and TRBJ2-7; perhaps TRBD1 as D (6 bases). V was pared by 1 base and J by 0 bases, with 13 bases between. This CDR3 is 15 amino acids long. Germline values: CDR1 SQVTM, CDR2 ANQGSEA.

V and J are TRBV19 and TRBJ2-6; D gene uncertain. Per the germline V gene, CDR1 is LNHDA and CDR2 is SQIVND (reference sequence). V was shortened by 7 bases and J by 1 base, with 8 bases between the two germline ends. This CDR3 spans 14 amino acids. The CDR3 DNA follows: TGTGCCAGTATTAAGCATTCTGGGGCCAACGTCCTGACTTTC. Amino acid sequence: CASIKHSGANVLTF.